These 18 T cell receptor beta chains were all obtained from the same sample, sequenced in a study of T cells in localized non-small cell lung cancer. Assay used: immunoSEQ multiplex PCR; TCRdb lists only in-frame clones, some missing. The sample shows about 26,000 clones, roughly 80% of them seen only once. The specimen comprised peripheral blood, sampled before any cancer treatment. The receptor set was obtained from a woman aged 35-75 years with stage I lung adenocarcinoma.

This chain links TRBV6-5 with TRBJ1-1, with D unclear. Trimming stripped 1 base from V and 5 bases from J, with 8 bases between. Germline CDR1 reads MNHEY; CDR2 reads SVGAGI. The CDR3 is 13 residues long. Written as DNA, the CDR3 is TGTGCCAGCAGTTACTTTTCGGGGACTGAAGCTTTCTTT. Translation: CASSYFSGTEAFF.

The gene calls are TRBV6-6 and TRBJ1-5; 7 positions match TRBD1. The junction had 10 bases not matched to a gene; V was cut back by 4 bases and J by 4 bases. The CDR3 loop spans 16 amino acids. Germline lookup yields CDR1 MNHNY and CDR2 SVGAGI (reference sequence). For the CDR3, the DNA is TGTGCCAGCAGTTTAGGGGGCTTAACGTCAAATCAGCCCCAGCATTTT. Translation: CASSLGGLTSNQPQHF.

J is TRBJ2-1 and V is TRBV2; TRBD1 matches at 7 bases. Per the germline V gene, CDR1 is SNHLY and CDR2 is FYNNEI. The CDR3 runs to 15 residues. J lost 2 bases, V lost 5 bases, and 6 bases had no gene match. The CDR3 loop is CASSLNRGTYNEQFF. The CDR3 nucleotides read TGTGCCAGCAGTTTAAACAGGGGAACCTACAATGAGCAGTTCTTC.

The V call is TRBV5-1, the J call TRBJ2-2; D gene ambiguous. V was clipped by 0 bases and J by 3 bases, with 6 bases between them. Germline V gene data show CDR1 as SGHRS and CDR2 as YFSETQ. This CDR3 has 14 amino acids. CDR3 DNA sequence: TGCGCCAGCAGCTTGGAGGCCTACACCGGGGAGCTGTTTTTT. Translated, it gives CASSLEAYTGELFF.

This chain connects TRBV5-1 to TRBJ2-1; D perhaps matches TRBD2 (5 bases). The germline CDR1 and CDR2 sequences are SGHRS and YFSETQ. This CDR3 is built from 16 residues. The V gene lost 0 bases and the J gene lost 0 bases, with 10 bases spanning the gap. The DNA for the CDR3 is TGCGCCAGCAGCTTGGGCGGGTTAAGCTCCTACAATGAGCAGTTCTTC. It encodes CASSLGGLSSYNEQFF.

The chain carries TRBV30 and TRBJ2-7; tentative D call: TRBD1 (6 bases). The CDR3 is 12 amino acids. V gave up 2 bases and J gave up 6 bases, with 11 bases separating them. CDR1 and CDR2 from the germline V gene are GTSNPN and SVGIG (reference sequence). This CDR3 is CAWSTTGFEQYF. DNA of the CDR3: TGTGCCTGGAGTACCACAGGGTTCGAGCAGTACTTC.

The chain combines TRBV7-9 with TRBJ2-7; D is undetermined. CDR3 length: 13 amino acids. Germline CDR1 and CDR2: SEHNR and FQNEAQ (reference sequence). V lost 5 bases, J lost 2 bases, and 10 bases lay in between. The CDR3, as DNA: TGTGCCAGCAGCAGCCGAGGACCCTACGAGCAGTACTTC. Translated, it gives CASSSRGPYEQYF. The full variable domain, its missing parts supplied by reference TRBV7-9 and TRBJ2-7, is DTGVSQNPRHKITKRGQNVTFRCDPISEHNRLYWYRQTLGQGPEFLTYFQNEAQLEKSRLLSDRFSAERPKGSFSTLEIQRTEQGDSAMYLCASSSRGPYEQYFGPGTRLTVT.

The chain has TRBV4-3 and TRBJ2-2; D gene uncertain. The CDR3 is 13 residues long. V was clipped by 0 bases and J by 4 bases, with 3 bases between them. Germline lookup yields CDR1 LGHNA and CDR2 YSLEER. DNA of the CDR3: TGCGCCAGCAGCCAAGACTTCACCGGGGAGCTGTTTTTT. Protein product: CASSQDFTGELFF.

The rearrangement joins TRBV15 to TRBJ2-1, with TRBD2 matching 8 bases. The CDR3 sequence is 15 residues long. Germline trimming cut 1 base from V and 9 bases from J; bases unmatched to any gene: 8. Germline V lookup: CDR1 LNHNV, CDR2 YYDKDF (reference sequence). The CDR3 loop is CATSRVTGGLREQFF. The CDR3 DNA is TGTGCCACCAGCAGAGTAACGGGGGGGCTCCGTGAGCAGTTCTTC. The whole variable domain, remainder taken from reference TRBV15 and TRBJ2-1, is DAMVIQNPRYQVTQFGKPVTLSCSQTLNHNVMYWYQQKSSQAPKLLFHYYDKDFNNEADTPDNFQSRRPNTSFCFLDIRSPGLGDTAMYLCATSRVTGGLREQFFGPGTRLTVL.

This rearrangement joins TRBV6-6 to TRBJ2-1, with D tentatively TRBD2 (7 bases). From germline, CDR1 is MNHNY and CDR2 SVGAGI (reference sequence). The V end was cut by 7 bases, the J end by 3 bases, with 19 bases between. The CDR3 runs 16 residues. In DNA form, the CDR3 reads TGTGCCAGCATGGGAGGGGGGCCCTTTGGCTACAATGAGCAGTTCTTC. Its translation is CASMGGGPFGYNEQFF.

The rearrangement links TRBV19 to TRBJ1-5; D is unclear. The germline gives CDR1 LNHDA, CDR2 SQIVND (reference sequence). V lost 5 bases, J lost 4 bases, and 6 bases lay in between. The CDR3 has 12 amino acids. This chain's CDR3 is CASSWTNQPQHF. CDR3 DNA sequence: TGTGCCAGTAGTTGGACGAATCAGCCCCAGCATTTT.

CDR3 nucleotide sequence: TGTGCCAGTACTCGGGACAGGGGTCCTTATCAGCCCCAGCATTTT. Its translation: CASTRDRGPYQPQHF. This chain connects TRBV19 to TRBJ1-5; 10 bases match TRBD1. This CDR3 comprises 15 residues. After removal of 7 bases from V and 5 bases from J, the junction contained 8 bases not matched to a gene. CDR1 and CDR2 from the germline V gene are LNHDA and SQIVND (reference sequence).

The rearrangement joins TRBV10-3 to TRBJ1-3, with D maybe TRBD1 (6 bases). The germline V and J ends were trimmed by 8 bases and 3 bases, with 11 bases remaining between them. The germline V gene has CDR1 ENHRY and CDR2 SYGVKD. The CDR3 sequence is 13 residues long. CDR3 nucleotides: TGTGCCATCTCTCAGGGGATTGGAAACACCATATATTTT. Translating gives CAISQGIGNTIYF.

V usage is TRBV18 and J usage is TRBJ2-7; a possible D gene is TRBD2 (7 bases). This CDR3 contains 13 residues. Germline V gives CDR1 KGHSH, CDR2 LQKENI. The ends were cut back, 4 bases at V and 5 bases at J, with 12 bases in the middle. The CDR3 protein is CASSQGGYDEQYF. The CDR3 DNA reads as TGTGCCAGCTCACAGGGGGGGTACGACGAGCAGTACTTC.

V gene TRBV5-5 combines with J gene TRBJ2-7; TRBD2 matches at 7 bases. This CDR3 is built from 13 residues. V trimming: 4 bases; J trimming: 2 bases; junction bases outside the gene matches: 3. Germline V gives CDR1 SGHKS, CDR2 YYEKEE (reference sequence). The CDR3, as DNA: TGTGCCAGCAGCCCACGGGGGGCCTACGAGCAGTACTTC. This encodes CASSPRGAYEQYF.

The chain links TRBV15 to TRBJ1-6; the D gene is possibly TRBD1 (5 bases). The CDR3 is 13 residues long. The ends were cut back, 11 bases at V and 2 bases at J, with 10 bases in the middle. Germline loops: CDR1 LNHNV, CDR2 YYDKDF (reference sequence). The CDR3 sequence: CAVRETYNSPLHF. For the CDR3, the DNA is TGTGCCGTCAGGGAAACCTATAATTCACCCCTCCACTTT.

V and J are TRBV9 and TRBJ2-1, with 9 bases matching TRBD2. The V gene's germline CDR1 is SGDLS and CDR2 YYNGEE. The CDR3 has 15 amino acids. The ends lost 3 bases at V and 4 bases at J; junction bases unmatched: 5. The CDR3 loop reads CASSGERGDYNEQFF. CDR3 DNA: TGTGCCAGCAGCGGAGAGCGGGGGGATTACAATGAGCAGTTCTTC. The whole variable domain, remainder taken from reference TRBV9 and TRBJ2-1, is DSGVTQTPKHLITATGQRVTLRCSPRSGDLSVYWYQQSLDQGLQFLIQYYNGEERAKGNILERFSAQQFPDLHSELNLSSLELGDSALYFCASSGERGDYNEQFFGPGTRLTVL.

This chain joins TRBV6-1 and TRBJ2-1; D unclear. The V gene's germline CDR1 is MNHNS and CDR2 SASEGT. V dropped 8 bases and J dropped 4 bases, with 15 bases sitting between them. CDR3 size: 14 residues. CDR3 amino acids: CASDVGLGYNEQFF. Here the CDR3 DNA reads TGTGCCAGCGATGTTGGATTGGGTTACAATGAGCAGTTCTTC.